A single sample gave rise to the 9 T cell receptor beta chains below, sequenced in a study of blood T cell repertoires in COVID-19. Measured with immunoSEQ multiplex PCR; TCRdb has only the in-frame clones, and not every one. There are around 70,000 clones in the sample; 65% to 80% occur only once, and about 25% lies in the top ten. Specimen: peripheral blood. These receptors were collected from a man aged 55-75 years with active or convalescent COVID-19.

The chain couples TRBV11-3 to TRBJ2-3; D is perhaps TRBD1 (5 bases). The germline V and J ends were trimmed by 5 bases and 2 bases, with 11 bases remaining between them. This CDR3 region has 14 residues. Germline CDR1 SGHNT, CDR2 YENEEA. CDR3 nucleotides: TGTGCCAGCAGCCCCGACAGCCCCACAGATACGCAGTATTTT. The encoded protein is CASSPDSPTDTQYF.

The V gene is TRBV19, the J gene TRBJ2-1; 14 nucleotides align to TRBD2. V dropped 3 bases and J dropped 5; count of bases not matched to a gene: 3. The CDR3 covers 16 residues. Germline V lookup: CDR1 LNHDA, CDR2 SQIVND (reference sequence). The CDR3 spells CASSIPGLAGDNEQFF. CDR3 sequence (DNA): TGTGCCAGTAGTATTCCGGGACTAGCGGGGGACAATGAGCAGTTCTTC.

CDR3 region: CASRATDRDTEAFF. CDR3 coding DNA: TGTGCCAGCAGAGCGACGGACAGAGACACTGAAGCTTTCTTT. The gene calls are TRBV6-4 and TRBJ1-1; D is possibly TRBD1 (6 bases). The germline gives CDR1 MRHNA, CDR2 SNTAGT. The V and J ends lost 6 bases and 3 bases respectively, with 14 bases between them. The CDR3 runs to 14 residues.

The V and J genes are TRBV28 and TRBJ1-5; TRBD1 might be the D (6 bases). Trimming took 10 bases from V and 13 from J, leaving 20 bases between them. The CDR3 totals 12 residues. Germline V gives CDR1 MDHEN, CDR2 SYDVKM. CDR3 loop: CAINGGRGGQHF. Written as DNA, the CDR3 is TGTGCCATCAACGGGGGGCGGGGTGGTCAGCATTTT.

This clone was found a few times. The CDR3 nucleotides are TGTGCCAGCAGCTTAACAAGGGAGGTGCGTGAAAAACTGTTTTTT. Translated, it gives CASSLTREVREKLFF. The chain uses TRBV11-2 and TRBJ1-4, with unresolved D. The V end was cut by 2 bases, the J end by 7 bases, with 14 bases between. Per germline, CDR1 SGHAT and CDR2 FQNNGV. The CDR3 runs 15 residues.

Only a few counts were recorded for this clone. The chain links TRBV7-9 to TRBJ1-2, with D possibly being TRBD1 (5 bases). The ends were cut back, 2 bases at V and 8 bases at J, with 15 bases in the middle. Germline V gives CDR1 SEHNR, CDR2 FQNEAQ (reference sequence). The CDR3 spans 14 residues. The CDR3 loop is CASSLMGPARGYTF. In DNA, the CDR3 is TGTGCCAGCAGCTTAATGGGGCCCGCTAGGGGCTACACCTTC. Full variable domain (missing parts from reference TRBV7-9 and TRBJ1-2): DTGVSQNPRHKITKRGQNVTFRCDPISEHNRLYWYRQTLGQGPEFLTYFQNEAQLEKSRLLSDRFSAERPKGSFSTLEIQRTEQGDSAMYLCASSLMGPARGYTFGSGTRLTVV.

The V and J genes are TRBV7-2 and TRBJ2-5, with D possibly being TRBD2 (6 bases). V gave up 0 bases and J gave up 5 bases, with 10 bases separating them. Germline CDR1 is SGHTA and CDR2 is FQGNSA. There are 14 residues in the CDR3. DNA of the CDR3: TGTGCCAGCAGCTTAGCGGGGGGTAGCGAGACCCAGTACTTC. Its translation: CASSLAGGSETQYF.

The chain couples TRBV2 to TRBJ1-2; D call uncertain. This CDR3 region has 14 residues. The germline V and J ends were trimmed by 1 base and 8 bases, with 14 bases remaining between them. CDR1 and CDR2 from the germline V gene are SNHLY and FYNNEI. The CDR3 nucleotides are TGTGCCAGCAGTGAAGAGGAGGCGGATTGGGGCTACACCTTC. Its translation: CASSEEEADWGYTF.

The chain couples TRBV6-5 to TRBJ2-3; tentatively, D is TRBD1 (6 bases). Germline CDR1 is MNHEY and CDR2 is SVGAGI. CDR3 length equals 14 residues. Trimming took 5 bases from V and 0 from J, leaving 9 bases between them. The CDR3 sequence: CASSRGQSTDTQYF. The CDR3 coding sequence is TGTGCCAGCAGTAGAGGACAGAGCACAGATACGCAGTATTTT.